Each of the 29 T cell receptor beta chains below was sequenced from the same sample in a study of OX40 agonist ivuxolimab in advanced cancers. TCRdb's table, derived via immunoSEQ multiplex PCR, lists solely in-frame clones and lacks some. This sample has more than 70,000 clones, with about four fifths found just once. Sample: CD4+ or CD8+ T cells sorted from blood, taken in a trial of the OX40 agonist ivuxolimab. The receptors come from an adult with an advanced solid tumor such as melanoma, head and neck, liver or kidney cancer.

The V and J genes are TRBV5-1 and TRBJ1-2; 9 nucleotides line up with TRBD1. CDR3 length equals 15 residues. The germline gives CDR1 SGHRS, CDR2 YFSETQ. V was clipped by 3 bases and J by 8 bases; unmatched bases: 11. CDR3 DNA sequence: TGCGCCAGCAGCTCCGACCCCGGGACAGGGAGGGGCTACACCTTC. Its protein is CASSSDPGTGRGYTF.

V gene TRBV7-2 combines with J gene TRBJ1-3, with D perhaps matching TRBD1 (6 bases). Germline V CDR1 and CDR2: SGHTA, FQGNSA. The length of the CDR3 is 15 residues. The germline V and J ends were trimmed by 5 bases and 4 bases, with 15 bases remaining between them. CDR3: CASSPLQGTGNTIYF. The CDR3, as DNA: TGTGCCAGCAGCCCACTACAGGGAACGGGAAACACCATATATTTT.

The chain employs TRBV7-2 and TRBJ2-1, with 7 nucleotides matching TRBD1. V was pared by 3 bases and J by 12 bases, with 8 bases of the junction left unmatched. Germline V gene lookup returns CDR1 SGHTA and CDR2 FQGNSA. The CDR3 consists of 13 residues. The CDR3 sequence is CASSLKQGLGQFF. The CDR3 DNA is TGTGCCAGCAGCTTGAAACAGGGGCTCGGGCAGTTCTTC.

This rearrangement joins TRBV11-2 to TRBJ2-5; tentative D call: TRBD1 (6 bases). Germline V lookup: CDR1 SGHAT, CDR2 FQNNGV. This CDR3 is 16 amino acids long. Trimming cost V 5 bases and J 5 bases, with 21 bases left between them. CDR3 loop: CASSRRRDTPIETQYF. The CDR3 DNA follows: TGTGCCAGCAGCAGACGCCGGGACACCCCGATTGAGACCCAGTACTTC.

The chain employs TRBV7-3 and TRBJ2-3; TRBD2 agrees at 10 bases. The CDR3 is made up of 17 amino acids. J gave up 0 bases and V 2 bases, and 5 bases lay outside the gene matches. Germline lookup yields CDR1 SGHTA and CDR2 FQGTGA. The CDR3 region has the DNA TGTGCCAGCAGCTTATTCGGACTAGCGGCTAGCACAGATACGCAGTATTTT. Residues: CASSLFGLAASTDTQYF.

This chain uses TRBV15 with TRBJ2-3, with 14 bases fitting TRBD2. The CDR3 is 20 amino acids. Germline lookup yields CDR1 LNHNV and CDR2 YYDKDF (reference sequence). V was pared by 0 bases and J by 3 bases, with 11 bases of the junction left unmatched. The CDR3 DNA sequence: TGTGCCACCAGCAGAGATCTCTCCGGACTAGCGGGAGGATTAACAGATACGCAGTATTTT. Amino acids: CATSRDLSGLAGGLTDTQYF.

This clone was picked up a small number of times. This chain connects TRBV2 to TRBJ1-5, with 11 positions matching TRBD1. CDR1 SNHLY and CDR2 FYNNEI come from the germline V gene. V was pared by 4 bases and J by 6 bases, with 5 bases of the junction left unmatched. The CDR3 is 15 residues long. The CDR3 DNA reads as TGTGCCAGCAGTGTAGGACAGGGGGCAGGTCAGCCCCAGCATTTT. As protein: CASSVGQGAGQPQHF.

The V gene is TRBV12-2, the J gene TRBJ1-5. TRBV12-2 counts as a pseudogene. CDR3 length equals 15 residues. The CDR3 DNA follows: TGTGCAAGTCGCTGGACCGACGGGGCCAATCAGCCCCAGCATTTT. Translated: CASRWTDGANQPQHF.

CDR3 nucleotide sequence: TGTGCCAGCAGTGAAGCTGTCGGACAGCGCTTCTATGGCTACACCTTC. Encoded protein: CASSEAVGQRFYGYTF. This chain uses TRBV6-1 with TRBJ1-2, with D maybe TRBD1 (6 bases). The CDR3 consists of 16 residues. V lost 0 bases and J 4 bases, leaving 15 bases between the germline ends. Germline CDR1 reads MNHNS; CDR2 reads SASEGT.

V gene TRBV6-5 combines with J gene TRBJ2-7; possible D gene TRBD1, 6 bases. Per the germline V gene, CDR1 is MNHEY and CDR2 is SVGAGI. The V gene lost 4 bases and the J gene lost 3 bases, with 16 bases spanning the gap. This CDR3 has 15 amino acids. The chain's CDR3 is CASSWDGTPLYEQYF. CDR3 DNA: TGTGCCAGCAGTTGGGACGGGACACCTCTCTACGAGCAGTACTTC.

J is TRBJ2-5 and V is TRBV29-1; 8 bases map to TRBD2. The DNA end is more similar to TRBJ2-7, so the J call may be wrong. Germline CDR1 and CDR2: SQVTM and ANQGSEA. This CDR3 contains 15 residues. DNA of the CDR3: TGCAGCGTTGCACCTAGGACTAGCAGGGTCGGCGAGCAGTACTTC. It yields the protein CSVAPRTSRVGEQYF.

The V call is TRBV28, the J call TRBJ1-5; 10 positions match TRBD1. The junction had 6 bases not matched to a gene; V was cut back by 7 bases and J by 6 bases. The CDR3 extends over 14 amino acids. Germline assignment: CDR1 MDHEN and CDR2 SYDVKM. This CDR3 reads CASNRDRGTQPQHF. The CDR3 DNA follows: TGTGCCAGCAACCGGGACAGGGGTACTCAGCCCCAGCATTTT. Together with reference TRBV28 and TRBJ1-5, the CDR3 gives the full variable domain: DVKVTQSSRYLVKRTGEKVFLECVQDMDHENMFWYRQDPGLGLRLIYFSYDVKMKEKGDIPEGYSVSREKKERFSLILESASTNQTSMYLCASNRDRGTQPQHFGDGTRLSIL.

This sequence joins TRBV7-2 and TRBJ1-3; D is uncertain. The germline V and J ends were trimmed by 1 base and 9 bases, with 13 bases remaining between them. This CDR3 is built from 14 residues. Germline V CDR1 and CDR2: SGHTA, FQGNSA. The CDR3: CASSLGSSSGTIYF. As DNA, the CDR3 is TGTGCCAGCAGCTTAGGTAGCAGCTCCGGCACCATATATTTT.

The chain links TRBV5-6 to TRBJ2-6; D is possibly TRBD1 or TRBD2 (5 bases each). The CDR3 has 17 amino acids. Germline CDR1 is SGHDT and CDR2 is YYEEEE. Trimming pared 4 bases from V and 1 base from J, leaving 15 bases between. CDR3 residues: CASSRGRGSSGANVLTF. DNA for the CDR3: TGTGCCAGCAGCCGGGGACGGGGTTCATCTGGGGCCAACGTCCTGACTTTC.

The chain recombines TRBV5-1 with TRBJ2-1; D unresolved. CDR3 length equals 16 residues. Trimming removed 5 bases at V and 0 bases at J, with 15 bases between. The germline V gene encodes CDR1 SGHRS and CDR2 YFSETQ. As DNA, the CDR3 is TGCGCCAGCAGTAGTGACCCCCAGAGCTCCTACAATGAGCAGTTCTTC. Encoded protein: CASSSDPQSSYNEQFF.

This chain links TRBV6-1 with TRBJ1-4, with 8 nucleotides matching TRBD1. The ends lost 9 bases at V and 4 bases at J; junction bases unmatched: 4. The CDR3 is made up of 13 amino acids. Germline V gene sequence: CDR1 MNHNS, CDR2 SASEGT. The CDR3: CASTGTGNEKLFF. DNA for the CDR3: TGTGCCAGTACCGGGACAGGTAATGAAAAACTGTTTTTT.

This rearrangement joins TRBV7-8 to TRBJ2-7, with no clear D. Per germline, CDR1 SGHVS and CDR2 FQNEAQ. Trimming cost V 4 bases and J 1 base, with 11 bases left between them. The CDR3 contains 14 residues. CDR3 coding DNA: TGTGCCAGCAGCTCGGGCCGCCTATCCTACGAGCAGTACTTC. It codes for CASSSGRLSYEQYF.

The chain joins TRBV9 to TRBJ2-5; tentative D call: TRBD1 (6 bases). The CDR3 is made up of 12 amino acids. V was pared by 5 bases and J by 5 bases, with 10 bases between. Germline lookup yields CDR1 SGDLS and CDR2 YYNGEE. The CDR3 reads CASSGQSETQYF. As DNA, the CDR3 is TGTGCCAGCAGTGGACAGTCGGAGACCCAGTACTTC.

The chain uses TRBV6-6 and TRBJ2-3; 7 nucleotides agree with TRBD1. Germline CDR1 and CDR2: MNHNY and SVGAGI (reference sequence). There are 14 residues in the CDR3. The V segment lost 7 bases and the J segment 0 bases; nucleotides outside the gene matches: 4. The CDR3 region is CASIWDSSTDTQYF. The CDR3 DNA is TGTGCCAGCATCTGGGACAGTAGCACAGATACGCAGTATTTT.

The CDR3 protein is CASSPLSGGHLYNEQFF. In DNA, the CDR3 is TGTGCCAGCAGTCCCCTTAGCGGGGGGCACCTTTACAATGAGCAGTTCTTC. The chain uses TRBV2 and TRBJ2-1; 10 bases are shared with TRBD2. The V gene's germline CDR1 is SNHLY and CDR2 FYNNEI. The ends lost 5 bases at V and 4 bases at J; junction bases unmatched: 11. This CDR3 region has 17 residues.

This chain connects TRBV7-9 to TRBJ2-7; D is possibly TRBD2 (7 bases). V was cut by 0 bases and J by 3 bases, with 12 bases left in between. This CDR3 spans 15 amino acids. Germline lookup yields CDR1 SEHNR and CDR2 FQNEAQ (reference sequence). Written as DNA, the CDR3 is TGTGCCAGCAGCTTAGCAGGGGGGGCTGTCTACGAGCAGTACTTC. It translates to CASSLAGGAVYEQYF.

CDR3 bases: TGCGCCAGCAGCCTGGCAGGTGAGATGGGTGCGAATGAGCAGTTCTTC. Its protein product is CASSLAGEMGANEQFF. The chain uses TRBV5-1 and TRBJ2-1; no reliable D call. V was clipped by 4 bases and J by 7 bases, with 21 bases between them. The germline V gene encodes CDR1 SGHRS and CDR2 YFSETQ. This CDR3 comprises 16 residues.

CDR3 residues: CASSRTGNTEAFF. The CDR3 DNA is TGTGCCAGTAGCCGGACAGGGAACACTGAAGCTTTCTTT. The gene calls are TRBV19 and TRBJ1-1; the match to TRBD1 covers 7 bases. The CDR3 has 13 amino acids. The V gene end was trimmed by 6 bases and the J gene end by 1 base; junction bases not matched to a gene: 2. Per the germline V gene, CDR1 is LNHDA and CDR2 is SQIVND (reference sequence).

This clone was picked up a small number of times. This chain uses TRBV10-1 with TRBJ1-2, with 7 positions matching TRBD1. The V gene end was trimmed by 0 bases and the J gene end by 8 bases; junction bases not matched to a gene: 6. CDR1 WNHNN and CDR2 SYGVQD come from the germline V gene (reference sequence). This CDR3 is built from 14 residues. In nucleotides, the CDR3 is TGCGCCAGCAGTGAGTCCCGACAGGGAGGAGGCTACACCTTC. It yields the protein CASSESRQGGGYTF.

The chain links TRBV15 to TRBJ2-7; D is possibly TRBD1 (5 bases). The germline V and J ends were trimmed by 0 bases and 4 bases, with 22 bases remaining between them. CDR1 and CDR2 (germline): LNHNV, YYDKDF (reference sequence). The CDR3 consists of 18 residues. CDR3 in amino acids: CATSRDGRVRIGVYEQYF. CDR3 coding DNA: TGTGCCACCAGCAGAGACGGCAGGGTCCGGATTGGGGTATACGAGCAGTACTTC.

V and J are TRBV5-1 and TRBJ2-5; 10 bases align to TRBD2. V dropped 4 bases and J dropped 1; count of bases not matched to a gene: 7. The germline gives CDR1 SGHRS, CDR2 YFSETQ. The CDR3 extends over 16 amino acids. The CDR3: CASSPGTSVAQETQYF. The CDR3 DNA reads TGCGCCAGCAGCCCTGGGACTAGCGTGGCCCAAGAGACCCAGTACTTC.

This rearrangement joins TRBV6-5 to TRBJ2-1; 10 bases match TRBD1. CDR1 MNHEY and CDR2 SVGAGI come from the germline V gene. The CDR3 is 15 residues long. The ends lost 5 bases at V and 6 bases at J; junction bases unmatched: 7. CDR3 in DNA: TGTGCCAGCAGTCTGACAGGGGGCGCATTCAATGAGCAGTTCTTC. Protein sequence: CASSLTGGAFNEQFF.

V and J are TRBV28 and TRBJ2-7; 11 nucleotides line up with TRBD2. V shed 5 bases, J shed 7 bases, and the junction held 13 bases outside the gene matches. Germline CDR1 and CDR2: MDHEN and SYDVKM. The CDR3 has 16 amino acids. The CDR3 protein is CASSPHSGTSGVEQYF. The CDR3 nucleotides are TGTGCCAGCAGTCCCCATTCCGGGACTAGCGGTGTAGAGCAGTACTTC.

The rearrangement joins TRBV6-1 to TRBJ1-3; no definite D call. The CDR3 consists of 20 residues. Germline assignment: CDR1 MNHNS and CDR2 SASEGT. The ends were cut back, 3 bases at V and 0 bases at J, with 24 bases in the middle. This CDR3 reads CASSEWWYWGGNHSGNTIYF. The CDR3 DNA sequence: TGTGCCAGCAGTGAGTGGTGGTATTGGGGAGGGAACCACTCTGGAAACACCATATATTTT.